One and the same sample provided the 6 T cell receptor beta chains below, sequenced in a study of PD-L1 blockade in urothelial cancer. This sample's time point: pretreatment peripheral blood. The table came from immunoSEQ multiplex PCR; TCRdb's copy has only in-frame clones and leaves some out. This table holds under 70,000 clones, approximately 75% found once. The starting material was PBMCs, obtained around atezolizumab (anti-PD-L1) treatment. The receptors here all came from a man aged 65 to 85 with urothelial cancer.

The chain joins TRBV14 to TRBJ2-1; 13 bases align to TRBD2. The length of the CDR3 is 14 residues. Germline CDR1 reads SGHDN; CDR2 reads FVKESK. The J segment lost 10 bases and the V segment lost 6 bases, leaving 6 bases of the junction unmatched. The DNA of the CDR3 is TGTGCCAGCAGACTAGCGGGAGGGCCCTCCGAGCAGTTCTTC. Amino acids: CASRLAGGPSEQFF.

J is TRBJ1-2 and V is TRBV5-1, with a possible D match to TRBD1 (6 bases). CDR1 is SGHRS and CDR2 is YFSETQ in the germline V gene. This CDR3 region has 14 residues. Trimming took 3 bases from V and 3 from J, leaving 12 bases between them. CDR3 region: CASSSQTGDYGYTF. The CDR3 nucleotides read TGCGCCAGCAGCTCACAGACAGGAGACTATGGCTACACCTTC.

The V and J genes are TRBV4-3 and TRBJ1-3; the D is unclear. The CDR3 has 17 amino acids. Germline V gene data show CDR1 as LGHNA and CDR2 as YSLEER. Trimming cost V 1 base and J 0 bases, with 13 bases left between them. The CDR3 sequence is CASSQGAHRDSGNTIYF. CDR3 sequence (DNA): TGCGCCAGCAGCCAAGGGGCCCACAGAGACTCTGGAAACACCATATATTTT.

This chain links TRBV7-2 with TRBJ2-1, with 7 bases lining up with TRBD2. CDR1 SGHTA and CDR2 FQGNSA come from the germline V gene. J gave up 3 bases and V 0 bases, and 2 bases lay outside the gene matches. CDR3 length: 15 amino acids. CDR3 amino acids: CASSLAGGIYNEQFF. The CDR3, as DNA: TGTGCCAGCAGCTTAGCGGGAGGGATCTACAATGAGCAGTTCTTC.

The V and J genes are TRBV10-3 and TRBJ2-7, with D possibly being TRBD2 (7 bases). V was shortened by 1 base and J by 7 bases, with 11 bases between the two germline ends. The CDR3 runs to 13 residues. CDR1 ENHRY and CDR2 SYGVKD come from the germline V gene. CDR3: CAISEWGGREQYF. The CDR3 DNA follows: TGTGCCATCAGTGAGTGGGGGGGCAGGGAGCAGTACTTC.

This clone was observed a few times. V usage is TRBV7-2 and J usage is TRBJ1-3; 9 positions match TRBD1. The germline V gene encodes CDR1 SGHTA and CDR2 FQGNSA. The CDR3 loop spans 15 amino acids. V lost 4 bases, J lost 3 bases, and 4 bases stayed unmatched. The CDR3 DNA reads as TGTGCCAGCAGCTCCACAGGGGGCTATGGAAACACCATATATTTT. Translation: CASSSTGGYGNTIYF.